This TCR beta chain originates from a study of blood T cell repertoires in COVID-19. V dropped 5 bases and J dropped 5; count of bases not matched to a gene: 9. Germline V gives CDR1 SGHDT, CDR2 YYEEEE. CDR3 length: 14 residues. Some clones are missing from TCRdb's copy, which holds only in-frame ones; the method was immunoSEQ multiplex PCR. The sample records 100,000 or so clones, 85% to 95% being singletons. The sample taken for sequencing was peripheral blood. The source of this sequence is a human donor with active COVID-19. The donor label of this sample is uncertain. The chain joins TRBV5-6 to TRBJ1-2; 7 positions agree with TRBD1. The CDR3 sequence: CASRLDARGYGYTF. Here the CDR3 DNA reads TGTGCCAGCAGACTCGACGCCAGGGGGTATGGCTACACCTTC.